One T cell receptor beta chain is described in this entry. Its matching antigen is unknown. Germline values: CDR1 MNHEY, CDR2 SVGEGT. This CDR3 comprises 15 residues. V lost 7 bases to trimming and J lost 3 bases; unmatched junction nucleotides: 12. Researchers collected 9 to 10 milliliters of peripheral blood from every single donor. Through a sample-barcoded 5' primer and a J-beta primer mix, a second PCR was run for roughly 6 to 12 cycles. MiXCR, run by TCRdb on the 5' RACE reads, gives a single entry per CDR3 protein. The sample holds 1.5 million to 2 million distinct CDR3 sequences; more than 35% are singletons and the top ten take under 25%. These data are taken from a study of blood T cells in healthy people across ages. Whole-study findings and limits: Strong correlation was found linking TCR beta diversity to naive T cell percentage.

Sequencing was carried out using blood. This clonotype originated in a human donor in good health. The chain joins TRBV6-2 or TRBV6-3 to TRBJ2-7, with 7 bases that match TRBD1. The CDR3 coding sequence is TGTGCCAGCATGACACCCGGGGCAGGGGGCTACGAGCAGTACTTC. Residues: CASMTPGAGGYEQYF.